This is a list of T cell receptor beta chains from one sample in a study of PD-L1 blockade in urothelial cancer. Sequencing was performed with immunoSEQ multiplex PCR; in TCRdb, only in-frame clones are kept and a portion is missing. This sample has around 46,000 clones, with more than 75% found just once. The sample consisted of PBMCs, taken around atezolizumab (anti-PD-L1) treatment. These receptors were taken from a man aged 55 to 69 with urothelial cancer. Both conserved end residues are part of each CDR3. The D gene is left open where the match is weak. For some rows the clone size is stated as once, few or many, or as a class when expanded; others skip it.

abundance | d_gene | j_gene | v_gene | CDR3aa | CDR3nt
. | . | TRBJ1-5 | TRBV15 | CATSTRQAGRYSNQPQHF | TGTGCCACCAGCACTAGACAGGCCGGCCGCTATAGCAATCAGCCCCAGCATTTT
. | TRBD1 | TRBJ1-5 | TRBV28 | CASSLSWDRVKPQHF | TGTGCCAGCAGTTTATCCTGGGACAGGGTAAAGCCCCAGCATTTT
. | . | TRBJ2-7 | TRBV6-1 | CASSEIVGEYEQYF | TGTGCCAGCAGTGAAATCGTAGGGGAATACGAGCAGTACTTC
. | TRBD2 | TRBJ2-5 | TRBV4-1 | CASSQDKREGETQYF | TGCGCCAGCAGCCAAGATAAGCGGGAGGGCGAGACCCAGTACTTC
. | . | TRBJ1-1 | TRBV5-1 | CASSLAQMNTEAFF | TGCGCCAGCAGCTTGGCGCAGATGAACACTGAAGCTTTCTTT
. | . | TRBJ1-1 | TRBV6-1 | CASSFQGTEAFF | TGTGCCAGCAGTTTCCAGGGGACTGAAGCTTTCTTT
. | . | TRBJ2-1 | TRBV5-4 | CASSLAQLAGGEQFF | TGTGCCAGCAGCTTGGCCCAACTAGCCGGTGGTGAGCAGTTCTTC
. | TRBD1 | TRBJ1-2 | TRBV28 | CASSITGVDGYTF | TGTGCCAGCAGCATTACAGGGGTGGATGGCTACACCTTC
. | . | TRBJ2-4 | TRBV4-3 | CASSQGVGALGYF | TGCGCCAGCAGCCAAGGAGTGGGGGCTTTAGGGTACTTC
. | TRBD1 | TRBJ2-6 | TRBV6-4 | CASSDYQGQSSSGANVLTF | TGTGCCAGCAGTGACTACCAGGGACAGTCCTCCTCTGGGGCCAACGTCCTGACTTTC
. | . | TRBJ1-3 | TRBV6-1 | CASRLHVGGGNTIYF | TGTGCCAGCAGGCTACACGTCGGGGGGGGAAACACCATATATTTT
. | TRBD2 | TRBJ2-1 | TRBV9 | CASSAGTRGNEQFF | TGTGCCAGCAGCGCCGGGACTAGGGGCAATGAGCAGTTCTTC
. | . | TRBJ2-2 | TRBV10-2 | CASRGTIPGELFF | TGCGCCAGCAGAGGGACAATCCCCGGGGAGCTGTTTTTT
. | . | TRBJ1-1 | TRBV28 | CASRKNRNTEAFF | TGTGCCAGCAGGAAGAATAGGAACACTGAAGCTTTCTTT
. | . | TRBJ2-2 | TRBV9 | CASSVGVGVDTGELFF | TGTGCCAGCAGCGTAGGGGTCGGGGTGGACACCGGGGAGCTGTTTTTT
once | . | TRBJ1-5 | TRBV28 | CASSRSFGGHNQPQHF | TGTGCCAGCAGCCGGAGCTTTGGCGGCCACAATCAGCCCCAGCATTTT
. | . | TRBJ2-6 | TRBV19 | CASSIESRVSGANVLTF | TGTGCCAGTAGTATAGAAAGCCGAGTCTCTGGGGCCAACGTCCTGACTTTC
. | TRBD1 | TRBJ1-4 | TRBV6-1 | CASSEGTGVEKLFF | TGTGCCAGCAGTGAAGGGACAGGGGTCGAAAAACTGTTTTTT
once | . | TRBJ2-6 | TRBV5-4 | CASSFLDRVGANVLTF | TGTGCCAGCAGCTTCCTCGACCGGGTCGGGGCCAACGTCCTGACTTTC
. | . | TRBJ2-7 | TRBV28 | CASSLAGNSYEQYF | TGTGCCAGCAGTTTAGCAGGGAATTCCTACGAGCAGTACTTC
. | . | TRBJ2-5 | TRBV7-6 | CASSLVDNQETQYF | TGTGCCAGCAGCTTAGTGGACAACCAAGAGACCCAGTACTTC
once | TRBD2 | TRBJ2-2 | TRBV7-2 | CASSSSGSGNTGELFF | TGTGCCAGCAGCTCTAGCGGGAGCGGGAACACCGGGGAGCTGTTTTTT
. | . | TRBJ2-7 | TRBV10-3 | CAISGPYGLAGYEQYF | TGTGCCATCAGCGGTCCCTACGGGCTAGCTGGGTACGAGCAGTACTTC
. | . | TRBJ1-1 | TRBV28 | CASSLIMSTEAFF | TGTGCCAGCAGTTTAATAATGTCCACTGAAGCTTTCTTT
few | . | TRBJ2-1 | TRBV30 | CAWSRVARGNEQFF | TGTGCCTGGAGTAGGGTAGCGCGAGGGAATGAGCAGTTCTTC
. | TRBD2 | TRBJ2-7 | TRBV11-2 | CASSLGGTENEQYF | TGTGCCAGCAGCTTGGGGGGGACGGAAAACGAGCAGTACTTC